This T cell receptor beta chain originates from a study of blood T cell repertoires in COVID-19 (TCRdb year 2020). Context from the whole study: The collaborator samples originated in the United States, Italy and Spain and spanned the acute and convalescent phases of COVID-19. The material from the prospective study consisted of cDNA or gDNA derived from T cells, B-cell-depleted T cells, or PBMCs. Deeply sampled blood TCRbeta repertoires from subjects exposed to, actively infected with, or recovered from COVID-19 were included in the dataset. The repertoires were released in a freely available public database intended as a resource for research on the immune response to SARS-CoV-2. Samples were obtained from the ongoing ImmuneRACE study (first 160 participants) and from 1,254 subjects provided by 6 global collaborators. A de-identified subject ID, COVID-19 status, age in years and sex were almost always included in the sample metadata. HLA class I and class II types, where available, came from metadata supplied by the sample provider rather than from assay-based typing. Study-level results and caveats: Clinical and demographic metadata were provided uncurated, with the amount varying by source and participant.

Samples from volunteer blood donors who had recovered from COVID-19 were contributed by a second Seattle source. The collaborating institutions used their own protocols to collect whole blood in K2EDTA tubes. Collaborator samples were shipped for TCRbeta analysis as frozen whole blood, isolated PBMCs, or DNA extracted from either sample type. Per the germline V gene, SNHLY is the CDR1 and FYNNEI is the CDR2. The cysteine opens and the phenylalanine closes a CDR3 of 16 amino acids. Just CDR3 DNA is preserved here, 48 bases in frame from base 1. Trimming removed 8 bases from V and 3 bases from J, leaving 20 bases between the germline ends. The immunoSEQ Assay, a bias-controlled multiplex PCR, was used to amplify TCRbeta CDR3 regions from genomic DNA. On the study's bioinformatics: The number of nucleated cells in each sample was estimated from the amplification of reference gene primers within the assay. To quantify the absolute abundance of each unique TCRbeta CDR3 rearrangement, sequence reads were collapsed and filtered. For each sample, productive Simpson clonality was calculated by taking the square root of Simpson's diversity index across productive rearrangements. TCRdb took over this immuneACCESS table, retaining in-frame rearrangements with V and J assigned. Such tables are incomplete; in checked studies, under half of the missing clones stem from an unresolved V gene, and the remainder is unexplained. The DNA was the basis for D and trimming; V, J and clone size are from that table. The sample table records about 200,000 clones; under 90% of these occur just once. Clones ranked in the top ten supply roughly 6% of the sample.

Regarding this clone: Its cognate antigen has yet to be identified. There are no base qualities to consult, and no much larger clone falls within one base.

The sequence was obtained from a man aged 55 to 70 who had recovered from COVID-19. The chain links TRBV2 with TRBJ1-3; the D gene is not confidently resolved. Sequencing was performed on peripheral blood. The nucleotide sequence is TGTGCCAGCTCCCCCGAGGGCTTTGTGGGTGGAAACACCATATATTTT. Its product reads: CASSPEGFVGGNTIYF.